This T cell receptor (beta chain) is drawn from a study of control samples from healthy donors and cancer patients. TCRdb keeps only in-frame clones here, not all; method: immunoSEQ multiplex PCR. The sample includes 150,000 to 200,000 clones, approximately 90% of them seen just once. Trimming removed 4 bases at V and 8 bases at J, with 18 bases between. CDR1 is LGHDT and CDR2 is YNNKEL in the germline V gene (reference sequence). This CDR3 is 16 amino acids long. Sequencing used blood. This clonotype originated in a man between 25 and 39 years old in good health. V usage is TRBV3-1 (or the pseudogene TRBV3-2) and J usage is TRBJ1-6; D is ambiguous. The DNA for the CDR3 is TGTGCCAGCAGCCCCTCCGACCACGGCAATGATTCACCCCTCCACTTT. Its protein product is CASSPSDHGNDSPLHF.